Included here is one T cell receptor (beta chain) sequence, with context. Its antigen is currently unknown. The germline gives CDR1 MNHEY, CDR2 SVGEGT. V was clipped by 5 bases and J by 1 base; unmatched bases: 21. The length of the CDR3 is 21 residues. The record originates from a study of T cells after yellow fever vaccination. Whole-study findings and limits: Booster samples showed a return of most primary-vaccination clones (approximately 95% CD4, 70% to 90% CD8). Researchers noted that a small share of clonotypes showed up in both CD4 and CD8 compartments.

Researchers made TCR cDNA using 5'RACE template switching, and this step added a universal primer site and UMIs. MiXCR, run by TCRdb on the 5' RACE reads, gives a single entry per CDR3 protein. The table shows some 160,000 distinct CDR3 sequences, with under 7.5% occurring only once. This material consisted of CD4+ T cells sorted from PBMCs, taken less than 6 days after the first yellow fever vaccination. The receptor comes from a man aged 18 to 29 who received the YFV17D yellow fever vaccine. V and J are TRBV6-2 or TRBV6-3 and TRBJ1-3, with 9 bases that match TRBD1. The DNA of the CDR3 is TGTGCCAGCAGTCGGGGACAGGGTTATTTTGGGGGCTTTGGATCTGGAAACACCATATATTTT. It encodes CASSRGQGYFGGFGSGNTIYF.